A selection of T cell receptor beta chains follows, all from one sample in a study of T cell repertoires in cytomegalovirus infection. No antigen has been assigned to these receptors. Each CDR3 protein is one row after TCRdb ran MiXCR on the reads. Of some 800,000 distinct CDR3 sequences in the sample, approximately 32% were seen once. The sample consisted of cultured CD8+ T cells from PBMCs, taken from culture after CMV antigen stimulation. The source of these receptors is a human donor in good health (CMV status not recorded). Some clones in this sample may be carry-over from other donors' samples. CDR3s include the opening cysteine and the closing phenylalanine or tryptophan. The D gene is left open where the match is weak. A clone size is listed for some rows: how often the clone was seen (once, few, many), or a class if it is expanded.

cdr3_aa cdr3_nt d_call j_call v_call clone_size
CASGKGEQFF TGTGCCAGCGGTAAGGGTGAGCAGTTCTTC NA TRBJ2-1 TRBV19 few
CASSYSKKGDYGYTF TGTGCCAGCAGTTACTCGAAAAAGGGAGACTATGGCTACACCTTC NA TRBJ1-2 TRBV6-2/TRBV6-3 few
CASSLARGALNSPLHF TGTGCCAGCAGCTTAGCGAGGGGGGCACTTAATTCACCCCTCCACTTT NA TRBJ1-6 TRBV7-6 NA
CASKIRDRSTDTQYF TGTGCCAGCAAAATCCGGGACAGATCCACAGATACGCAGTATTTT TRBD1 TRBJ2-3 TRBV12-3/TRBV12-4 few
CASSERDRGVGEQFF TGTGCCAGCAGCGAGAGGGATCGGGGGGTTGGTGAGCAGTTCTTC TRBD2 TRBJ2-1 TRBV7-8 many
CASSEEVQPRYGYTF TGTGCCAGCAGTGAAGAAGTGCAGCCCCGTTATGGCTACACCTTC NA TRBJ1-2 TRBV6-1 few
CASSETPHSLTGFGGYGGNQPQHF TGTGCCAGCAGTGAAACCCCTCACTCGCTCACGGGATTTGGGGGTTATGGTGGCAATCAGCCCCAGCATTTT NA TRBJ1-5 TRBV6-1 many
CASSMSSENTEAFF TGTGCCAGTAGTATGAGTTCCGAGAACACTGAAGCTTTCTTT NA TRBJ1-1 TRBV19 few
CASSMPPDNYGYTF TGTGCCAGTAGTATGCCTCCAGATAACTATGGCTACACCTTC NA TRBJ1-2 TRBV19 few
CASSYSGRDSSYNEQFF TGTGCCAGCAGTTACTCTGGTCGGGACAGCTCCTACAATGAGCAGTTCTTC TRBD1 TRBJ2-1 TRBV6-5 NA